The next 18 T cell receptor beta chains were all read from a single sample in a study of blood T cell repertoires in COVID-19. Assay used: immunoSEQ multiplex PCR; TCRdb lists only in-frame clones, some missing. The repertoire consists of a few hundred thousand clones, with more than 80% occurring once and the leading ten covering roughly 1.3%. The sequencing sample was made of peripheral blood. Receptor source: a woman under 40 with COVID-19, enrolled during active disease.

The V gene is TRBV25-1, the J gene TRBJ2-5, with 8 bases fitting TRBD1. J lost 4 bases, V lost 4 bases, and 11 bases had no gene match. Germline V gene sequence: CDR1 MGHDK, CDR2 SYGVNS. CDR3 size: 16 residues. The chain's CDR3 is CASSGTGNRFGETQYF. Written as DNA, the CDR3 is TGTGCCAGCAGTGGGACAGGGAATAGATTTGGAGAGACCCAGTACTTC.

The V call is TRBV29-1, the J call TRBJ2-1; 7 bases align to TRBD2. CDR3 length: 16 residues. Germline V gene sequence: CDR1 SQVTM, CDR2 ANQGSEA. J lost 4 bases, V lost 4 bases, and 13 bases had no gene match. The CDR3 bases are TGCAGCGTTGGTAGTAGCGGGCAGGGCCTATACAATGAGCAGTTCTTC. This codes for CSVGSSGQGLYNEQFF.

This chain joins TRBV5-5 and TRBJ1-1; 8 nucleotides agree with TRBD1. The CDR3 has 13 amino acids. Germline CDR1 and CDR2: SGHKS and YYEKEE (reference sequence). V lost 2 bases and J lost 4; bases outside the gene matches: 1. This CDR3 reads CASSFGTGTEAFF. CDR3 nucleotide sequence: TGTGCCAGCAGCTTCGGGACAGGCACTGAAGCTTTCTTT.

This clone has a handful of counts. The chain recombines TRBV5-1 with TRBJ2-3, with TRBD2 matching over 11 bases. CDR3 size: 18 residues. V trimming: 1 base; J trimming: 0 bases; junction bases outside the gene matches: 7. Germline CDR1 and CDR2: SGHRS and YFSETQ. CDR3 protein: CASSLTSGRPSSTDTQYF. Written as DNA, the CDR3 is TGCGCCAGCAGCTTGACTAGCGGGAGACCTTCTAGCACAGATACGCAGTATTTT.

This clone was detected only a few times. The junction differs from germline at one of its ends, possibly a read error. CDR3 sequence (DNA): TGTGCCAGCTCACCAGGGGAGGGAGGTCAGGCCCAGCATTTT. Translating gives CASSPGEGGQAQHF. The chain uses TRBV18 and TRBJ1-5, with D hard to call. Germline values: CDR1 KGHSH, CDR2 LQKENI. CDR3 length: 14 residues.

This rearrangement joins TRBV7-9 to TRBJ2-6; D may be TRBD2 (6 bases). CDR3 size: 19 residues. In germline, CDR1 is SEHNR, CDR2 FQNEAQ (reference sequence). The V and J ends lost 1 base and 0 bases respectively, with 16 bases between them. CDR3 region: CASSLETGRMGSGANVLTF. In nucleotides, the CDR3 is TGTGCCAGCAGCTTAGAAACCGGGAGAATGGGCTCTGGGGCCAACGTCCTGACTTTC.

The chain uses TRBV5-1 and TRBJ2-2, with 10 bases fitting TRBD1. After removal of 7 bases from V and 2 bases from J, the junction contained 5 bases not matched to a gene. In germline, CDR1 is SGHRS, CDR2 YFSETQ. The CDR3 consists of 15 residues. The CDR3 nucleotides read TGCGCCAGCTACCGGGACAGGGGTAACACCGGGGAGCTGTTTTTT. Amino acids: CASYRDRGNTGELFF.

This clone was seen once. V and J are TRBV7-2 and TRBJ1-1; D uncertain. The CDR3 extends over 13 amino acids. Germline CDR1 reads SGHTA; CDR2 reads FQGNSA. V shed 3 bases and J shed 7 bases, with 12 bases lying between them. The CDR3 here is CASSLRVSGEAFF. The DNA of the CDR3 is TGTGCCAGCAGCTTGAGAGTTTCGGGTGAAGCTTTCTTT. The full variable domain, its missing parts supplied by reference TRBV7-2 and TRBJ1-1, is GAGVSQSPSNKVTEKGKDVELRCDPISGHTALYWYRQSLGQGLEFLIYFQGNSAPDKSGLPSDRFSAERTGGSVSTLTIQRTQQEDSAVYLCASSLRVSGEAFFGQGTRLTVV.

V usage is TRBV18 and J usage is TRBJ2-3; D remains unclear. CDR3 length: 14 amino acids. Per the germline V gene, CDR1 is KGHSH and CDR2 is LQKENI. Between the trimmed V and J ends, which lost 2 bases and 4 bases, there was a span of 10 bases. The CDR3 nucleotides are TGTGCCAGCTCACCAAGCTCGGTCTCAGATACGCAGTATTTT. It yields the protein CASSPSSVSDTQYF.

The CDR3 sequence is CASGLAGENTQYF. In DNA, the CDR3 is TGTGCCAGCGGGCTAGCGGGAGAAAATACGCAGTATTTT. The V call is TRBV7-9, the J call TRBJ2-3, with 10 nucleotides matching TRBD2. The length of the CDR3 is 13 residues. V was pared by 8 bases and J by 7 bases, with 6 bases of the junction left unmatched. The germline CDR1 and CDR2 sequences are SEHNR and FQNEAQ (reference sequence). The full variable domain, its missing parts supplied by reference TRBV7-9 and TRBJ2-3, is DTGVSQNPRHKITKRGQNVTFRCDPISEHNRLYWYRQTLGQGPEFLTYFQNEAQLEKSRLLSDRFSAERPKGSFSTLEIQRTEQGDSAMYLCASGLAGENTQYFGPGTRLTVL.

The chain employs TRBV30 and TRBJ2-7, with TRBD1 as a possible D gene (6 bases). Trimming took off 7 bases at V and 2 bases at J, with 15 bases between the two ends. Germline loops: CDR1 GTSNPN, CDR2 SVGIG (reference sequence). The CDR3 consists of 13 residues. The CDR3 sequence: CAYNRETTYEQYF. The CDR3 region has the DNA TGTGCCTATAACAGGGAAACCACCTACGAGCAGTACTTC.

This clone occurred once. The rearrangement joins TRBV3-1 (or the pseudogene TRBV3-2) to TRBJ2-1, with TRBD2 matching 9 bases. Germline lookup yields CDR1 LGHDT and CDR2 YNNKEL (reference sequence). V dropped 3 bases and J dropped 10; count of bases not matched to a gene: 16. The CDR3 contains 17 residues. This CDR3 reads CASSQLVSSGVSWEQFF. CDR3 nucleotides: TGTGCCAGCAGCCAGTTAGTCTCTAGCGGGGTTTCGTGGGAGCAGTTCTTC.

The V and J genes are TRBV9 and TRBJ1-4, with D unresolved. The CDR3 is 15 residues long. The germline V gene has CDR1 SGDLS and CDR2 YYNGEE. Trimming shortened V by 0 bases and J by 8 bases, and 14 bases separated the two germline ends. The CDR3 DNA reads TGTGCCAGCAGCGTAGCGGCAGCAAACTACGAAAAACTGTTTTTT. Its protein product is CASSVAAANYEKLFF. The full variable domain, its missing parts supplied by reference TRBV9 and TRBJ1-4, is DSGVTQTPKHLITATGQRVTLRCSPRSGDLSVYWYQQSLDQGLQFLIQYYNGEERAKGNILERFSAQQFPDLHSELNLSSLELGDSALYFCASSVAAANYEKLFFGSGTQLSVL.

CDR3: CASGNTGTSTRDEQFF. CDR3 coding DNA: TGTGCTAGTGGAAACACCGGGACTAGCACTAGGGATGAGCAGTTCTTC. The chain uses TRBV12-5 and TRBJ2-1; TRBD2 agrees at 9 bases. The germline gives CDR1 LGHNT, CDR2 FRNRAP. This CDR3 spans 16 amino acids. V gave up 6 bases and J gave up 8 bases; unmatched junction bases: 14.

This chain joins TRBV11-3 and TRBJ2-1, with 14 bases matching TRBD2. CDR1 is SGHNT, CDR2 YENEEA, per germline. The CDR3 contains 16 residues. Germline trimming cut 5 bases from V and 7 bases from J; bases unmatched to any gene: 7. CDR3 DNA sequence: TGTGCCAGCAGCAGAGGGACTAGCGGGAGAGCGAATGAGCAGTTCTTC. Protein: CASSRGTSGRANEQFF. The entire variable domain, with the rest obtained from reference TRBV11-3 and TRBJ2-1, is as follows: EAGVVQSPRYKIIEKKQPVAFWCNPISGHNTLYWYLQNLGQGPELLIRYENEEAVDDSQLPKDRFSAERLKGVDSTLKIQPAELGDSAVYLCASSRGTSGRANEQFFGPGTRLTVL.

The genes are TRBV30 and TRBJ2-5; no definite D call. From germline, CDR1 is GTSNPN and CDR2 SVGIG (reference sequence). The ends were cut back, 5 bases at V and 0 bases at J, with 4 bases in the middle. The CDR3 loop spans 11 amino acids. CDR3 nucleotides: TGTGCCTGGGATAACCAAGAGACCCAGTACTTC. The encoded protein is CAWDNQETQYF.

V usage is TRBV5-1 and J usage is TRBJ2-3; 11 nucleotides align to TRBD2. Germline values: CDR1 SGHRS, CDR2 YFSETQ. Trimming cost V 3 bases and J 2 bases; bases outside gene matches: 5. The CDR3 totals 16 residues. CDR3 sequence: CASSSGLAGNTDTQYF. The CDR3 bases are TGCGCCAGCAGCTCTGGACTAGCGGGCAACACAGATACGCAGTATTTT.

The V and J genes are TRBV7-9 and TRBJ2-1, with 9 bases lining up with TRBD2. V was clipped by 3 bases and J by 8 bases; unmatched bases: 8. This CDR3 contains 15 residues. CDR1 SEHNR and CDR2 FQNEAQ come from the germline V gene (reference sequence). The CDR3 loop is CASSFPSGKRDEQFF. The CDR3 bases are TGTGCCAGCAGCTTTCCTAGCGGGAAACGGGATGAGCAGTTCTTC.